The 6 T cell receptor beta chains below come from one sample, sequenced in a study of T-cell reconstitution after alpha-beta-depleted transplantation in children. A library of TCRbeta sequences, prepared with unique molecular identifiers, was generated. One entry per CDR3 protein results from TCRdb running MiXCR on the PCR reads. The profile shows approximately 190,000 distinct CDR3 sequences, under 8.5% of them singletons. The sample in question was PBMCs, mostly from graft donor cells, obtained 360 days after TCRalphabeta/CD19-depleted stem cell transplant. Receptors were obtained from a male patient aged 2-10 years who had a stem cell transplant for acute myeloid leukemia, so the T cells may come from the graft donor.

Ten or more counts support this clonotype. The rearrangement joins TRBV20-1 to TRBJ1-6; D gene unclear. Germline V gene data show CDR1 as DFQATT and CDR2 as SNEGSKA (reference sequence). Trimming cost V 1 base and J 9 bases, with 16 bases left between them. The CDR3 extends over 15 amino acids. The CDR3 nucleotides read TGCAGTGCTAGAGCTGGAAGGCGTCGGATTTCACCCCTCCACTTT. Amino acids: CSARAGRRRISPLHF.

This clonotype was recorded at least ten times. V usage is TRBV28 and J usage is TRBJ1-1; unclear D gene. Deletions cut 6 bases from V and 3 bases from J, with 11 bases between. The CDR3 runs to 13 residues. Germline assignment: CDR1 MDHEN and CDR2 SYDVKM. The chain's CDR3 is CASSLRSHTEAFF. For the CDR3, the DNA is TGTGCCAGCAGCTTACGCTCTCACACTGAAGCTTTCTTT.

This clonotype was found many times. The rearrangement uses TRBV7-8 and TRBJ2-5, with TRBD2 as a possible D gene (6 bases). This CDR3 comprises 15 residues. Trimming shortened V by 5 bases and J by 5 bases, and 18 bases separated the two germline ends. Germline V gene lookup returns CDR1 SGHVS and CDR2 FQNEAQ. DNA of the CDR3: TGTGCCAGCAGCCCCGAACCTGCGGGGCCTGAGACCCAGTACTTC. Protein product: CASSPEPAGPETQYF.

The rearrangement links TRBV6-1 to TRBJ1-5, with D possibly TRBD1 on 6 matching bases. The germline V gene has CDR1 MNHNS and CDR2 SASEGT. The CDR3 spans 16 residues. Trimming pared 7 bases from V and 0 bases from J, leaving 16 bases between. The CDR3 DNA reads TGTGCCAGCAAAGGTGAGGCAGGGGTTAGCAATCAGCCCCAGCATTTT. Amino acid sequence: CASKGEAGVSNQPQHF.

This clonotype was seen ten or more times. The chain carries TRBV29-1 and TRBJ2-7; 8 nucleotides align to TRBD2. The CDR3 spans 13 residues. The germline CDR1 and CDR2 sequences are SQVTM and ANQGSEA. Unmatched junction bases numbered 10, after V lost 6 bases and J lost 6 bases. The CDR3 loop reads CSVEPAGVGEQYF. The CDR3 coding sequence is TGCAGCGTCGAACCAGCGGGAGTAGGCGAGCAGTACTTC.

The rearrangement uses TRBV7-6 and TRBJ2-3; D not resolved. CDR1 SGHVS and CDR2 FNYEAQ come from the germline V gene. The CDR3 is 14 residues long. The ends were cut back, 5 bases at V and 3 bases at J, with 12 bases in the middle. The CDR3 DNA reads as TGTGCCAGCAGCCTTTGGGTTGGGACAGATACGCAGTATTTT. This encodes CASSLWVGTDTQYF.